A single sample gave rise to the 19 T cell receptor beta chains below, sequenced in a study of shared clonotypes between healthy human individuals. Clones were read by immunoSEQ multiplex PCR, and TCRdb kept only the in-frame ones, dropping some. The data contain about 1.5 million clones, around 97% of them singletons. Sequencing was done on a sample of naive CD4+ T cells sorted from blood. Sample subset: CD45RA+ positively selected. These TCRs come from a man under 40 in good health.

The rearrangement uses TRBV19 and TRBJ1-1, with D maybe TRBD1 (5 bases). Germline values: CDR1 LNHDA, CDR2 SQIVND (reference sequence). The CDR3 length is 17 residues. V was pared by 3 bases and J by 0 bases, with 17 bases between. The CDR3 DNA reads as TGTGCCAGTAGTATGTCCGGACAACCGAACCTGAACACTGAAGCTTTCTTT. This encodes CASSMSGQPNLNTEAFF.

The rearrangement joins TRBV18 to TRBJ2-2; D not resolved. The V end lost 4 bases, the J end lost 2 bases, and 11 bases lay between the germline ends. The CDR3 consists of 15 residues. The germline CDR1 and CDR2 sequences are KGHSH and LQKENI. CDR3 residues: CASSLQARNTGELFF. In DNA, the CDR3 is TGTGCCAGCTCACTTCAGGCAAGAAACACCGGGGAGCTGTTTTTT. Supplemented by reference TRBV18 and TRBJ2-2, the full variable domain reads NAGVMQNPRHLVRRRGQEARLRCSPMKGHSHVYWYRQLPEEGLKFMVYLQKENIIDESGMPKERFSAEFPKEGPSILRIQQVVRGDSAAYFCASSLQARNTGELFFGEGSRLTVL.

CDR3 DNA: TGTGCCACCGGGGACAGGTCGTACGAGCAGTACTTC. This codes for CATGDRSYEQYF. The chain combines TRBV10-3 with TRBJ2-7, with 8 bases identical to TRBD1. V dropped 10 bases and J dropped 4; count of bases not matched to a gene: 6. This CDR3 region has 12 residues. Germline CDR1 reads ENHRY; CDR2 reads SYGVKD.

The chain recombines TRBV6-5 with TRBJ1-1, with 11 positions matching TRBD1. Germline lookup yields CDR1 MNHEY and CDR2 SVGAGI. This CDR3 has 14 amino acids. Unmatched junction bases numbered 4, after V lost 5 bases and J lost 5 bases. The CDR3 loop is CASSPGTGGTEAFF. Here the CDR3 DNA reads TGTGCCAGCAGTCCCGGGACAGGGGGTACTGAAGCTTTCTTT.

The gene calls are TRBV6-5 and TRBJ1-3; no reliable D call. The V gene lost 6 bases and the J gene lost 4 bases, with 4 bases spanning the gap. The CDR3 consists of 11 residues. Germline V gene lookup returns CDR1 MNHEY and CDR2 SVGAGI. The CDR3, as DNA: TGTGCCAGCAGAGACGGAAACACCATATATTTT. Protein: CASRDGNTIYF.

Concerning this clone: Its ends do not fully match the called genes, so a read error is possible. V gene TRBV27 combines with J gene TRBJ2-5; TRBD2 aligns across 7 bases. Germline V gives CDR1 MNHEY, CDR2 SMNVEV (reference sequence). This CDR3 comprises 16 residues. The CDR3 DNA reads as TGTGCCAGCAGTTTATCGGCTAGCGGACCCCAAGGGACCCAGTACTTC. It encodes CASSLSASGPQGTQYF.

V is TRBV6-5 and J is TRBJ1-1; unclear D gene. Germline assignment: CDR1 MNHEY and CDR2 SVGAGI. The CDR3 contains 13 residues. V was trimmed by 4 bases and J by 9 bases, leaving 15 bases between them. CDR3 protein: CASSSGFGLKAFF. CDR3 coding DNA: TGTGCCAGCAGTTCGGGGTTTGGCTTGAAAGCTTTCTTT.

As concerns this clone: Compared with germline, one end of the junction differs, possibly owing to a read error. The chain couples TRBV5-1 to TRBJ2-1, with TRBD2 as a possible D gene (6 bases). Germline V gives CDR1 SGHRS, CDR2 YFSETQ. CDR3 length: 13 residues. CDR3 nucleotides: TGCGCCAGCAGCTTGGCCCATGGGGGAGGCTCGGTCTTC. It is translated as CASSLAHGGGSVF. Based on the CDR3 plus reference TRBV5-1 and TRBJ2-1, the full variable domain is KAGVTQTPRYLIKTRGQQVTLSCSPISGHRSVSWYQQTPGQGLQFLFEYFSETQRNKGNFPGRFSGRQFSNSRSEMNVSTLELGDSALYLCASSLAHGGGSVFGPGTRLTVL.

As DNA, the CDR3 is TGTGCCAGCAGCTCCCCCCAAGCAGATACGCAGTATTTT. Protein sequence: CASSSPQADTQYF. V is TRBV5-4 and J is TRBJ2-3; D unclear. This CDR3 contains 13 residues. The germline V gene encodes CDR1 SGHNT and CDR2 YYREEE (reference sequence). V was cut by 3 bases and J by 4 bases, with 9 bases left in between. The whole variable domain, filled in from reference TRBV5-4 and TRBJ2-3, reads ETGVTQSPTHLIKTRGQQVTLRCSSQSGHNTVSWYQQALGQGPQFIFQYYREEENGRGNFPPRFSGLQFPNYSSELNVNALELDDSALYLCASSSPQADTQYFGPGTRLTVL.

V is TRBV28 and J is TRBJ2-7; D is undetermined. Germline values: CDR1 MDHEN, CDR2 SYDVKM. Trimming took 6 bases from V and 4 from J, leaving 16 bases between them. The CDR3 is made up of 14 amino acids. The CDR3 DNA reads TGTGCCAGCAGGTCACTACCCCACCTGTACGAGCAGTACTTC. Amino acids: CASRSLPHLYEQYF.

V and J are TRBV6-6 and TRBJ1-5; no firm D call. V was cut by 6 bases and J by 4 bases, with 16 bases left in between. The CDR3 totals 15 residues. In germline, CDR1 is MNHNY, CDR2 SVGAGI (reference sequence). CDR3 DNA: TGTGCCAGCAGGTCCTCTGAAGTGTTTAATCAGCCCCAGCATTTT. It is translated as CASRSSEVFNQPQHF.

V usage is TRBV9 and J usage is TRBJ1-1; D unresolved. The V end was cut by 1 base, the J end by 1 base, with 5 bases between. The V gene's germline CDR1 is SGDLS and CDR2 YYNGEE. There are 13 residues in the CDR3. CDR3 sequence (DNA): TGTGCCAGCAGCGTATCTTGGAACACTGAAGCTTTCTTT. Translation gives CASSVSWNTEAFF.

The chain carries TRBV25-1 and TRBJ2-6; perhaps D is TRBD1 or TRBD2 (5 bases each). CDR3 length: 18 amino acids. Trimming left V 7 bases short and J 5 bases short, with 24 bases between. Germline V gives CDR1 MGHDK, CDR2 SYGVNS. As DNA, the CDR3 is TGTGCCAGCACCGAGGGCGACAGTCACCCCCCCCGGGCCAACGTCCTGACTTTC. Translating it yields CASTEGDSHPPRANVLTF.

The V call is TRBV7-9, the J call TRBJ2-5; 15 bases align to TRBD2. Germline assignment: CDR1 SEHNR and CDR2 FQNEAQ (reference sequence). This CDR3 has 18 amino acids. The ends lost 0 bases at V and 4 bases at J; junction bases unmatched: 6. The CDR3 region is CASSLARTSGREGETQYF. CDR3 DNA sequence: TGTGCCAGCAGCTTAGCGAGGACTAGCGGGAGGGAAGGAGAGACCCAGTACTTC.

This chain connects TRBV15 to TRBJ2-1; 7 bases are a match to TRBD2. The CDR3 spans 15 residues. Germline V gives CDR1 LNHNV, CDR2 YYDKDF (reference sequence). The V gene end was trimmed by 3 bases and the J gene end by 5 bases; junction bases not matched to a gene: 7. In DNA, the CDR3 is TGTGCCACCAGCAGGCTAGCGGATATAAACAATGAGCAGTTCTTC. Its translation is CATSRLADINNEQFF.

J is TRBJ2-1 and V is TRBV5-1; 11 bases align to TRBD2. The V segment lost 3 bases and the J segment 4 bases; nucleotides outside the gene matches: 3. The CDR3 sequence is 15 residues long. CDR1 SGHRS and CDR2 YFSETQ come from the germline V gene. The CDR3: CASSSLAGEYNEQFF. DNA of the CDR3: TGCGCCAGCAGCTCACTAGCGGGGGAATACAATGAGCAGTTCTTC. Filled out from reference TRBV5-1 and TRBJ2-1, the complete variable domain reads KAGVTQTPRYLIKTRGQQVTLSCSPISGHRSVSWYQQTPGQGLQFLFEYFSETQRNKGNFPGRFSGRQFSNSRSEMNVSTLELGDSALYLCASSSLAGEYNEQFFGPGTRLTVL.

The rearrangement links TRBV7-2 to TRBJ2-3, with TRBD2 identical over 11 bases. Trimming removed 2 bases from V and 9 bases from J; junction bases left unmatched: 4. This CDR3 region has 14 residues. Germline V CDR1 and CDR2: SGHTA, FQGNSA. CDR3 DNA sequence: TGTGCCAGCAGCTTAACTTCTAGCGGGAGGACGCAGTATTTT. It specifies CASSLTSSGRTQYF.

The chain couples TRBV7-9 to TRBJ2-1; TRBD2 is a possible D gene (5 bases). Germline CDR1 reads SEHNR; CDR2 reads FQNEAQ (reference sequence). The CDR3 totals 16 residues. Trimming took 4 bases from V and 0 from J, leaving 13 bases between them. CDR3 in DNA: TGTGCCAGCAGCTCAGACCGGGATAGCTCCTACAATGAGCAGTTCTTC. Translating it yields CASSSDRDSSYNEQFF.

This chain connects TRBV5-1 to TRBJ1-1, with TRBD1 matching over 7 bases. This CDR3 has 15 residues. V gave up 5 bases and J gave up 2 bases; unmatched junction bases: 9. Per germline, CDR1 SGHRS and CDR2 YFSETQ. CDR3 protein: CASSRDSLRNTEAFF. In nucleotides, the CDR3 is TGCGCCAGCAGTAGGGACAGCTTGCGAAACACTGAAGCTTTCTTT.